A selection of T cell receptor beta chains follows, all from one sample in a study of T cell responses to AZD1222 COVID-19 vaccine. TCRdb keeps only in-frame clones here, not all; method: immunoSEQ multiplex PCR. In the table there are 150,000 to 200,000 clones, about 90% of which are singletons. The sample consisted of peripheral blood, taken 28 days after the second AZD1222 dose. These receptors were obtained from an adult who received the AZD1222 COVID-19 vaccine. Both conserved end residues are trimmed from each CDR3.

j_call,v_call,cdr3_aa
TRBJ1-1,TRBV6-5,ASSYSGRNTEAF
TRBJ1-1,TRBV27,ASSFGGGIKNTEAF
TRBJ2-2,TRBV4-2,ASSQEEGGNTGELF
TRBJ2-2,TRBV19,ASRTGQGNTGELF
TRBJ2-1,TRBV19,ASTRGPEQF
TRBJ2-2,TRBV19,ASHKGGQSGELF
TRBJ2-3,TRBV19,ASSPRTASDTQY
TRBJ1-1,TRBV21-1,ASSLQGAFAEAF
TRBJ2-7,TRBV4-1,ASSQPWSTYEQY
TRBJ1-1,TRBV2,ASSVEGGTEAF
TRBJ1-1,TRBV4-1,ASSQQGLSSTEAF
TRBJ1-2,TRBV19,ASSSNSGTGYGYT
TRBJ1-4,TRBV29-1,SVEDRSTNEKLF
TRBJ2-1,TRBV10-1,ASSENLNNEQF
TRBJ1-4,TRBV7-9,ASSPRSEAGEKLF
TRBJ2-1,TRBV5-1,ASSLASGQAYNEQF
TRBJ1-1,TRBV6-5,ASNRLTDTEAF
TRBJ2-2,TRBV5-4,ASSTEGGQNTGELF
TRBJ1-2,TRBV7-2,ASSPRRGRGGYT